This entry lists 32 T cell receptor beta chains sequenced from one sample in a study of Graves' ophthalmopathy and Graves' hyperthyroidism (dated by TCRdb to the late 2010s). The instrument was an Illumina HiSeq 2000. For repertoire sequencing, the TCR beta CDR3 regions were amplified from RNA transcripts. The first round was an RT-PCR using HTBI primers with the Qiagen OneStep RT-PCR kit, and this first round was followed by a second-round multiplex PCR, then size selection and purification. TCRdb's own reprocessing of the public reads used fastp at Q25 and MiXCR and kept productive beta chains. CDR3 protein duplicates are merged, each entry listing the most common genes and DNA. The sample table shows some 410,000 distinct CDR3 sequences, and over 20% are seen once. 2.5% to 3% of the sample is held by the ten biggest clonotypes. The sample comprised peripheral blood. These receptors were collected from a woman younger than 30 with stable Graves' hyperthyroidism. Donor details come from another sample of the same person, matched by shared clones.

The CDR3 sequence is CAAGGPNYGYTF. For the CDR3, the DNA is TGTGCCGCGGGAGGGCCTAACTATGGCTACACCTTC. The J gene is TRBJ1-2, the V gene TRBV15; D remains unclear. The V end was cut by 11 bases, the J end by 0 bases, with 10 bases between. The CDR3 runs 12 residues. Germline CDR1 and CDR2: LNHNV and YYDKDF (reference sequence).

This clonotype was counted ten times or more. The chain employs TRBV2 and TRBJ2-7; 9 nucleotides align to TRBD1. The CDR3 consists of 15 residues. V shed 4 bases, J shed 4 bases, and the junction held 8 bases outside the gene matches. The V gene's germline CDR1 is SNHLY and CDR2 FYNNEI. As DNA, the CDR3 is TGTGCCAGCAGTGCTGGGGGACAGGGACTTTACGAGCAGTACTTC. Encoded protein: CASSAGGQGLYEQYF.

CDR3 sequence: CACRDRVQETQYF. Written as DNA, the CDR3 is TGTGCCTGCCGGGACAGGGTGCAAGAGACCCAGTACTTC. The V call is TRBV30, the J call TRBJ2-5; 9 bases fit TRBD1. This CDR3 contains 13 residues. Trimming at V came to 6 bases and at J to 2 bases, leaving 4 bases not matched to a gene. In germline, CDR1 is GTSNPN, CDR2 SVGIG (reference sequence). The full variable domain, with the rest looked up from reference TRBV30 and TRBJ2-5, is SQTIHQWPATLVQPVGSPLSLECTVEGTSNPNLYWYRQAAGRGLQLLFYSVGIGQISSEVPQNLSASRPQDRQFILSSKKLLLSDSGFYLCACRDRVQETQYFGPGTRLLVL.

The gene calls are TRBV5-5 and TRBJ2-2; weak D call: TRBD2 (5 bases). The CDR3 has 15 amino acids. Germline-derived CDR1 and CDR2 are SGHKS and YYEKEE (reference sequence). Between the trimmed V and J ends, which lost 3 bases and 6 bases, there was a span of 15 bases. The CDR3 loop is CASSWVVGGAGELFF. The CDR3, as DNA: TGTGCCAGCAGCTGGGTGGTTGGAGGCGCCGGGGAGCTGTTTTTT.

This clonotype was detected a few times. The rearrangement joins TRBV18 to TRBJ1-1, with D hard to call. CDR1 and CDR2 (germline): KGHSH, LQKENI. This CDR3 spans 13 amino acids. V was clipped by 6 bases and J by 1 base, with 9 bases between them. This CDR3 is CASSSEENTEAFF. In DNA, the CDR3 is TGTGCCAGCTCTAGCGAGGAGAACACTGAAGCTTTCTTT.

The sample holds a few counts of this clonotype. V and J are TRBV12-3 or TRBV12-4 and TRBJ2-5, with TRBD2 matching 10 bases. This CDR3 comprises 15 residues. V dropped 7 bases and J dropped 4; count of bases not matched to a gene: 9. The DNA for the CDR3 is TGTGCCAGCACCTCCCAGCGGGGGGGCGGAGAGACCCAGTACTTC. Amino acid sequence: CASTSQRGGGETQYF.

This chain connects TRBV6-5 to TRBJ1-1; D is unresolved. The CDR3 runs 13 residues. Trimming took 5 bases from V and 4 from J, leaving 11 bases between them. Germline lookup yields CDR1 MNHEY and CDR2 SVGAGI. The CDR3 protein is CASSNPAGTEAFF. The DNA of the CDR3 is TGTGCCAGCAGTAACCCGGCAGGCACTGAAGCTTTCTTT.

This clonotype was observed at least ten times. The genes are TRBV25-1 and TRBJ2-7; D is undetermined. The V gene lost 2 bases and the J gene lost 6 bases, with 20 bases spanning the gap. CDR1 is MGHDK and CDR2 is SYGVNS in the germline V gene. There are 16 residues in the CDR3. The CDR3 spells CASSEVFDRHTGEQYF. The CDR3 DNA reads TGTGCCAGCAGTGAAGTGTTTGACCGACACACGGGCGAGCAGTACTTC.

The genes are TRBV5-1 and TRBJ2-6; D gene unclear. The CDR3 totals 18 residues. V lost 4 bases and J 0 bases, leaving 17 bases between the germline ends. Looked up from germline, CDR1 is SGHRS and CDR2 is YFSETQ. The CDR3 sequence is CASSGRLSGISGANVLTF. The CDR3 bases are TGCGCCAGCAGCGGGCGGCTTTCTGGTATCTCTGGGGCCAACGTCCTGACTTTC.

Ten or more counts support this clonotype. The CDR3 protein is CASSVPLAGGYEQYF. The CDR3 nucleotides read TGTGCCAGCAGTGTTCCACTAGCGGGAGGGTACGAGCAGTACTTC. The gene calls are TRBV25-1 and TRBJ2-7, with 13 bases aligning to TRBD2. CDR1 and CDR2 (germline): MGHDK, SYGVNS. V lost 4 bases, J lost 4 bases, and 4 bases stayed unmatched. CDR3 length: 15 amino acids.

The chain joins TRBV3-1 to TRBJ2-7; TRBD2 agrees at 13 bases. This CDR3 contains 16 residues. The germline CDR1 and CDR2 sequences are LGHDT and YNNKEL (reference sequence). V was pared by 4 bases and J by 6 bases, with 9 bases of the junction left unmatched. CDR3 bases: TGTGCCAGCAGCCTGGGACTAGCGGGAACCCTCCGCGAGCAGTACTTC. This sequence encodes CASSLGLAGTLREQYF.

This chain connects TRBV12-3 or TRBV12-4 to TRBJ1-5; D ambiguous. The V and J ends lost 6 bases and 3 bases respectively, with 21 bases between them. The CDR3 has 17 residues. Here the CDR3 reads CASSRRVVGVVNQPQHF. The CDR3 bases are TGTGCCAGCAGCCGCCGGGTTGTCGGGGTAGTCAATCAGCCCCAGCATTTT.

This chain links TRBV28 with TRBJ1-5; no clear D. V was shortened by 6 bases and J by 9 bases, with 18 bases between the two germline ends. This CDR3 comprises 14 residues. CDR1 MDHEN and CDR2 SYDVKM come from the germline V gene. CDR3 residues: CASSLGEPGGPQHF. CDR3 nucleotide sequence: TGTGCCAGCAGCCTCGGGGAGCCGGGAGGGCCCCAGCATTTT. The full variable domain, its missing parts supplied by reference TRBV28 and TRBJ1-5, is DVKVTQSSRYLVKRTGEKVFLECVQDMDHENMFWYRQDPGLGLRLIYFSYDVKMKEKGDIPEGYSVSREKKERFSLILESASTNQTSMYLCASSLGEPGGPQHFGDGTRLSIL.

The chain is built from TRBV7-2 and TRBJ2-7; D gene unclear. Trimming cost V 4 bases and J 5 bases, with 12 bases left between them. Germline V gives CDR1 SGHTA, CDR2 FQGNSA. The CDR3 runs to 13 residues. The CDR3 sequence: CASSSSWPDEQYF. CDR3 nucleotides: TGTGCCAGCAGCTCCTCATGGCCCGACGAGCAGTACTTC.

This clonotype has ten or more counts. The junction departs from the called germline gene at one end, perhaps through a read error. The chain couples TRBV5-1 to TRBJ2-4; 14 bases fit TRBD2. CDR1 and CDR2 (germline): SGHRS, YFSETQ. The CDR3 runs to 18 residues. CDR3 sequence reads: CASTSGLAGGGAKNIKYF. The CDR3 DNA reads TGCGCCAGCACCTCAGGACTAGCGGGAGGAGGAGCCAAAAACATTAAGTACTTC.

The table lists this clonotype with many counts. The chain links TRBV7-9 to TRBJ2-2, with TRBD2 identical over 7 bases. This CDR3 has 15 residues. Per germline, CDR1 SEHNR and CDR2 FQNEAQ (reference sequence). The V and J ends lost 1 base and 6 bases, in that order; junction bases with no gene match: 5. This CDR3 is CASSLVPGLAGELFF. In nucleotides, the CDR3 is TGTGCCAGCAGCTTAGTCCCTGGACTAGCCGGGGAGCTGTTTTTT.

This clonotype was seen at least ten times. V and J are TRBV6-2 or TRBV6-3 and TRBJ2-6; 10 bases are a match to TRBD1. CDR1 and CDR2 from the germline V gene are MNHEY and SVGEGT. The CDR3 runs 18 residues. The trim removed 2 bases at V and 2 bases at J, leaving 6 bases unmatched. DNA for the CDR3: TGTGCCAGCAGTTACCCCCGGGACAGGGGTGCTGGGGCCAACGTCCTGACTTTC. This translates into CASSYPRDRGAGANVLTF.

This clonotype showed up many times. V usage is TRBV11-2 and J usage is TRBJ1-6; 7 bases agree with TRBD1. The CDR3 has 16 residues. Per germline, CDR1 SGHAT and CDR2 FQNNGV. The J segment lost 9 bases and the V segment lost 5 bases, leaving 13 bases of the junction unmatched. The CDR3 loop is CASSRNRGAKSSPLHF. The CDR3 nucleotides read TGTGCCAGCAGCAGAAACAGGGGAGCAAAGAGTTCACCCCTCCACTTT. The whole variable domain, filled in from reference TRBV11-2 and TRBJ1-6, reads EAGVAQSPRYKIIEKRQSVAFWCNPISGHATLYWYQQILGQGPKLLIQFQNNGVVDDSQLPKDRFSAERLKGVDSTLKIQPAKLEDSAVYLCASSRNRGAKSSPLHFGNGTRLTVT.

This clonotype has a count of ten or more. The rearrangement links TRBV29-1 to TRBJ2-5; 9 bases line up with TRBD1. The V gene's germline CDR1 is SQVTM and CDR2 ANQGSEA. V was clipped by 6 bases and J by 4 bases; unmatched bases: 9. The CDR3 runs to 14 residues. CDR3 sequence: CSVGQGGTLETQYF. CDR3 in DNA: TGCAGCGTGGGACAGGGTGGCACCCTAGAGACCCAGTACTTC.

This clonotype was counted between two and nine times. This rearrangement joins TRBV4-3 to TRBJ1-6, with D hard to call. V lost 1 base and J lost 8, with 9 bases in between. There are 14 residues in the CDR3. The germline gives CDR1 LGHNA, CDR2 YSLEER. The CDR3 nucleotides are TGCGCCAGCAGCCAAGGAAGGTTTTATTCACCCCTCCACTTT. Translating it yields CASSQGRFYSPLHF.

This clonotype was detected ten times or more. This chain connects TRBV4-1 to TRBJ2-2; TRBD1 matches 7 bases. The CDR3 length is 15 residues. The V gene's germline CDR1 is MGHRA and CDR2 YSYEKL. J lost 5 bases, V lost 2 bases, and 5 bases had no gene match. The CDR3 DNA reads as TGCGCCAGCAGCCAAAGGACAGGAGTTACCGGGGAGCTGTTTTTT. Translated: CASSQRTGVTGELFF.

This clonotype has ten or more counts. V and J are TRBV6-5 and TRBJ1-2; no firm D call. The ends were cut back, 5 bases at V and 6 bases at J, with 13 bases in the middle. The CDR3 consists of 13 residues. Germline loops: CDR1 MNHEY, CDR2 SVGAGI. The CDR3 sequence: CASSPLPRDGYTF. In nucleotides, the CDR3 is TGTGCCAGCAGTCCGCTCCCGAGGGATGGCTACACCTTC.

The table lists this clonotype with many counts. The V gene is TRBV6-1, the J gene TRBJ2-7, with D maybe TRBD2 (6 bases). V was shortened by 7 bases and J by 7 bases, with 20 bases between the two germline ends. Germline assignment: CDR1 MNHNS and CDR2 SASEGT. The CDR3 is 14 residues long. The CDR3 sequence: CASNPASAAGEQYF. For the CDR3, the DNA is TGTGCCAGCAACCCGGCTAGCGCAGCCGGGGAGCAGTACTTC.

About this clonotype itself: It may be a read error: a sequence one base away is much more abundant. The chain uses TRBV24-1 and TRBJ2-2, with 9 positions matching TRBD2. Germline values: CDR1 KGHDR, CDR2 SFDVKD. The CDR3 is made up of 17 amino acids. In nucleotides, the CDR3 is TGTGCCGCCAGTGATTTGGGAATAGCGGGAGCGGTCGGGGAGCTGTTTTTT. This sequence encodes CAASDLGIAGAVGELFF.

The chain combines TRBV11-3 with TRBJ2-5; unclear D gene. Trimming removed 2 bases at V and 3 bases at J, with 13 bases between. The germline gives CDR1 SGHNT, CDR2 YENEEA. The CDR3 extends over 15 amino acids. CDR3 in DNA: TGTGCCAGCAGCTTAAGGCCCCCGCCTAAAGAGACCCAGTACTTC. Amino acids: CASSLRPPPKETQYF.

In this sample, this clonotype turned up a few times. The rearrangement uses TRBV11-2 and TRBJ2-2; 10 bases agree with TRBD1. The V segment lost 0 bases and the J segment 4 bases; nucleotides outside the gene matches: 5. The CDR3 covers 17 residues. Germline lookup yields CDR1 SGHAT and CDR2 FQNNGV. The CDR3 nucleotides are TGTGCCAGCAGCTTAGACGGGACAGGGGAGTCCACCGGGGAGCTGTTTTTT. Translation gives CASSLDGTGESTGELFF.

This clonotype was picked up a small number of times. The J gene is TRBJ1-2, the V gene TRBV6-2 or TRBV6-3; D is unresolved. This CDR3 has 14 amino acids. Germline assignment: CDR1 MNHEY and CDR2 SVGEGT. Between the trimmed V and J ends, which lost 0 bases and 7 bases, there was a span of 12 bases. The CDR3 DNA follows: TGTGCCAGCAGTTACTCGTTGCAGGCGGGTGGCTACACCTTC. Amino acids: CASSYSLQAGGYTF.

This clonotype came up a few times. This chain uses TRBV6-5 with TRBJ1-2, with a tentative D call TRBD1 (6 bases). The germline V and J ends were trimmed by 4 bases and 2 bases, with 11 bases remaining between them. Per the germline V gene, CDR1 is MNHEY and CDR2 is SVGAGI. The CDR3 contains 14 residues. As DNA, the CDR3 is TGTGCCAGCAGTTCTGACAGGAGAAACTATGGCTACACCTTC. The encoded protein is CASSSDRRNYGYTF.

Ten or more counts support this clonotype. V gene TRBV19 combines with J gene TRBJ2-6; no reliable D call. The CDR3 runs 14 residues. Germline V gene data show CDR1 as LNHDA and CDR2 as SQIVND (reference sequence). With 4 bases removed from V and 0 bases from J, the gap between germline ends came to 4 bases. For the CDR3, the DNA is TGTGCCAGTAGTAGGTACTCTGGGGCCAACGTCCTGACTTTC. It specifies CASSRYSGANVLTF.

This clonotype was detected ten times or more. The chain uses TRBV24-1 and TRBJ2-2; D unclear. Between the trimmed V and J ends, which lost 3 bases and 5 bases, there was a span of 12 bases. The CDR3 totals 15 residues. CDR1 KGHDR and CDR2 SFDVKD come from the germline V gene. Here the CDR3 DNA reads TGTGCCACCAGTGATCTTATACTACAAACCGGGGAGCTGTTTTTT. Its translation is CATSDLILQTGELFF.

This clonotype has only a few counts. The CDR3 loop is CASSVGDRGPQGVFF. The CDR3 nucleotides are TGTGCCAGCAGCGTAGGAGACAGGGGACCCCAGGGTGTTTTCTTT. The chain recombines TRBV9 with TRBJ1-1; 8 nucleotides match TRBD1. The germline gives CDR1 SGDLS, CDR2 YYNGEE. This CDR3 region has 15 residues. The V segment lost 0 bases and the J segment 13 bases; nucleotides outside the gene matches: 14.

This clonotype showed up many times. The V and J genes are TRBV11-2 and TRBJ2-5, with a tentative D call TRBD1 (5 bases). This CDR3 region has 14 residues. V was pared by 4 bases and J by 5 bases, with 14 bases between. CDR1 is SGHAT, CDR2 FQNNGV, per germline. The CDR3 DNA reads TGTGCCAGCAGCTCTCAGGGTGGATTGGAGACCCAGTACTTC. Translating gives CASSSQGGLETQYF.